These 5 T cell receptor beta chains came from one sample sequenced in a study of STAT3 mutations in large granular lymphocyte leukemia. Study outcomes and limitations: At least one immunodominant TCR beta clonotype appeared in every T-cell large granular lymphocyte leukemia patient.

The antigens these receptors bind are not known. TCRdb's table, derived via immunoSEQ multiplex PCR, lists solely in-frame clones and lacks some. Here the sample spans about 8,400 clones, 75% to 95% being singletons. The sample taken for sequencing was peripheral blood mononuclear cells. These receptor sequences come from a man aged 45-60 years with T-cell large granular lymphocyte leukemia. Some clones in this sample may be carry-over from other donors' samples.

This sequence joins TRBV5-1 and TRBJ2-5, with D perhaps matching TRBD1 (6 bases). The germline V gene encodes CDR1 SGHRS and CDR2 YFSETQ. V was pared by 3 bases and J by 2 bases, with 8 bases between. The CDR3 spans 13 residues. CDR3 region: CASSSGHQETQYF. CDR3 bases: TGCGCCAGCAGCTCGGGACATCAAGAGACCCAGTACTTC. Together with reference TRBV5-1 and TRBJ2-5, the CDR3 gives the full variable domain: KAGVTQTPRYLIKTRGQQVTLSCSPISGHRSVSWYQQTPGQGLQFLFEYFSETQRNKGNFPGRFSGRQFSNSRSEMNVSTLELGDSALYLCASSSGHQETQYFGPGTRLLVL.

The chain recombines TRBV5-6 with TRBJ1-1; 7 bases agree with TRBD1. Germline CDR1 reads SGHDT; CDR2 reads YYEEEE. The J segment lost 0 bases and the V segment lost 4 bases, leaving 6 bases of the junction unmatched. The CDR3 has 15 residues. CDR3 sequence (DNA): TGTGCCAGCAGCCGACAGGGACTAATGAACACTGAAGCTTTCTTT. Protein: CASSRQGLMNTEAFF.

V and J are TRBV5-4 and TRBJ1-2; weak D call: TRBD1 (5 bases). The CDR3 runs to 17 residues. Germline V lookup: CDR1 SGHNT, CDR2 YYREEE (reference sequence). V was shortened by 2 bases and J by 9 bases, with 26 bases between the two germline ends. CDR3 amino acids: CASSLGEDTTLLTSYTF. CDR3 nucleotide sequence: TGTGCCAGCAGCTTAGGGGAAGATACTACCTTATTAACAAGCTACACCTTC.

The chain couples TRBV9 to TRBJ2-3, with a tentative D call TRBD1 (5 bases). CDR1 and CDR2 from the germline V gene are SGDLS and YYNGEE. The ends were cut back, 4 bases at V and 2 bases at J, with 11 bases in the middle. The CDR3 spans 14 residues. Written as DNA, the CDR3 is TGTGCCAGCAGCCCAGACAGTTACACAGATACGCAGTATTTT. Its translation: CASSPDSYTDTQYF.

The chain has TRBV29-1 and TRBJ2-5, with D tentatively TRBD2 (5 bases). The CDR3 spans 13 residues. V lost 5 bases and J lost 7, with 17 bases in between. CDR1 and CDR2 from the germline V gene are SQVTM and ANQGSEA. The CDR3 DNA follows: TGCAGCGTTTCGACACCTCCAGAGGGGACCCAGTACTTC. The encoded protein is CSVSTPPEGTQYF.